Below, one T cell receptor beta chain is given with its context. Antigen: not known. The read is 3 residues too short to cover the CDR3 end, so that end is filled in from the germline J gene. This entry is derived from a study of T cells in women clearing cervical HPV infection. All participants had a single incident cervical HPV16 infection, and prevalent HPV16 infections were excluded. CDR3 length: 13 amino acids. V was pared by 4 bases and J by 6 bases, with 1 base of the junction left unmatched. Per the germline V gene, CDR1 is SNHLY and CDR2 is FYNNEI. The table came from immunoSEQ multiplex PCR; TCRdb's copy has only in-frame clones and leaves some out. The sample holds tens of thousands of clones. Findings and caveats of the study: Controls had more TRBV6-7 (approximately 0.15%) than cases (approximately 0.11%).

Input material: blood buffy coat. The rearrangement joins TRBV2 to TRBJ2-7; 12 bases line up with TRBD2. The TCR comes from a woman between 18 and 69 years old with a cervical HPV16 infection that either progressed to CIN3+ or cleared (not recorded which). Partial CDR3 DNA: TGTGCCAGCAGTGTACTAGCGGGAGGCGAG. This codes for CASSVLAGGE. In full, the CDR3 is CASSVLAGGEQYF.